The 7 T cell receptor beta chains below come from one sample, sequenced in a study of somatic mutations in cytotoxic T cells in rheumatoid arthritis. Some clones are missing from TCRdb's copy, which holds only in-frame ones; the method was immunoSEQ multiplex PCR. The sample holds more than 15,000 clones; 70% to 75% are singletons and the top ten take about 20%. Material: CD8+ T cells sorted from blood. These receptors all stem from a woman aged 55 to 70 in good health.

This rearrangement joins TRBV9 to TRBJ1-3; TRBD1 matches 10 bases. CDR1 SGDLS and CDR2 YYNGEE come from the germline V gene. The J segment lost 2 bases and the V segment lost 3 bases, leaving 14 bases of the junction unmatched. The CDR3 is 19 residues long. CDR3 protein: CASSGGGGTGEDTGNTIYF. The CDR3 coding sequence is TGTGCCAGCAGCGGGGGGGGCGGGACAGGGGAAGATACTGGAAACACCATATATTTT.

This chain uses TRBV7-2 with TRBJ2-7, with no clear D. Trimming took off 5 bases at V and 4 bases at J, with 12 bases between the two ends. Looked up from germline, CDR1 is SGHTA and CDR2 is FQGNSA. This CDR3 is 13 amino acids long. The CDR3 reads CASSIDPRYEQYF. The CDR3 bases are TGTGCCAGCAGCATTGACCCTCGATACGAGCAGTACTTC.

CDR3 protein: CASRTDSSGNTIYF. The CDR3 nucleotides read TGCGCCAGCAGGACAGACTCCTCTGGAAACACCATATATTTT. The rearrangement joins TRBV10-2 to TRBJ1-3; the D gene is possibly TRBD1 (5 bases). Between the trimmed V and J ends, which lost 6 bases and 0 bases, there was a span of 9 bases. CDR1 is WSHSY and CDR2 is SAAADI in the germline V gene. The CDR3 contains 14 residues.

Only a few counts were recorded for this clone. The V call is TRBV4-1, the J call TRBJ2-7, with D possibly matching TRBD2 (6 bases). Germline loops: CDR1 MGHRA, CDR2 YSYEKL. With 1 base removed from V and 7 bases from J, the gap between germline ends came to 11 bases. This CDR3 has 13 residues. The CDR3 loop reads CASSQGGLREQYF. CDR3 nucleotides: TGCGCCAGCAGCCAAGGGGGACTTCGGGAGCAGTACTTC.

The chain employs TRBV7-6 and TRBJ2-1; a possible D gene is TRBD2 (6 bases). Trimming stripped 5 bases from V and 7 bases from J, with 27 bases between. The CDR3 contains 18 residues. Germline V gene sequence: CDR1 SGHVS, CDR2 FNYEAQ. The CDR3 DNA follows: TGTGCCAGCAGCCGCCTAAAACTCTCCGGAGGGAACAATAATGAGCAGTTCTTC. As protein: CASSRLKLSGGNNNEQFF.

The table lists this clone with a few counts. V and J are TRBV12-5 and TRBJ2-7, with 7 bases matching TRBD2. V lost 3 bases, J lost 4 bases, and 9 bases stayed unmatched. The CDR3 is 15 amino acids. The germline V gene encodes CDR1 LGHNT and CDR2 FRNRAP. The CDR3 region is CASGLTASGLYEQYF. CDR3 DNA sequence: TGTGCTAGTGGTTTAACGGCTAGCGGCTTGTACGAGCAGTACTTC.

The chain combines TRBV10-3 with TRBJ1-1; a possible D gene is TRBD1 (5 bases). CDR3 length: 12 residues. With 10 bases removed from V and 1 base from J, the gap between germline ends came to 10 bases. Germline CDR1 ENHRY, CDR2 SYGVKD. The CDR3 loop reads CATQGGNTEAFF. The CDR3, as DNA: TGTGCCACCCAGGGAGGGAACACTGAAGCTTTCTTT.